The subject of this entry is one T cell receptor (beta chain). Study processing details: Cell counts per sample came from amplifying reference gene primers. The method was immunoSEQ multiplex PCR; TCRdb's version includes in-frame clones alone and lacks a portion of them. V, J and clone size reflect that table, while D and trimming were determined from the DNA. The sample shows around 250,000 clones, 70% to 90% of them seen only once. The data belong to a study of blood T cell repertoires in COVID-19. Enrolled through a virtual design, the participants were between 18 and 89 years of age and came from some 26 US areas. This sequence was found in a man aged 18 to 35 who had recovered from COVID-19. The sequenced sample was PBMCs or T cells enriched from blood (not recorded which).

CDR3 bases: TGTGCCTGGAGCAGGACATGGGTCGAGGAAGCTTTCTTT. Residues: CAWSRTWVEEAFF. The chain carries TRBV30 and TRBJ1-1; D may be TRBD1 (5 bases). V was trimmed by 3 bases and J by 8 bases, leaving 16 bases between them. Germline V lookup: CDR1 GTSNPN, CDR2 SVGIG (reference sequence). The CDR3 sequence is 13 residues long.